Many counts were recorded for the clone carrying this T cell receptor beta chain. This CDR3 contains 16 residues. Trimming stripped 4 bases from V and 2 bases from J, with 15 bases between. Germline assignment: CDR1 LNHDA and CDR2 SQIVND (reference sequence). This sample was included in a study of metastatic and nonmetastatic thyroid tumors. All patients were treatment-naive before thyroid surgery. TCRdb re-called the PCR reads through MiXCR. The data hold 90,000 or so clones, with 8.6% observed a single time. This rearrangement joins TRBV19 to TRBJ1-5, with D possibly being TRBD1 (5 bases). This receptor was taken from a female donor with papillary thyroid cancer or a benign thyroid nodule (not recorded which). Some clones in this sample may be carry-over from other donors' samples. The specimen sequenced was blood. CDR3 in DNA: TGTGCCAGTAGTACGGCGGGGGGTTCGGGCAATCAGCCCCAGCATTTT. This translates into CASSTAGGSGNQPQHF.